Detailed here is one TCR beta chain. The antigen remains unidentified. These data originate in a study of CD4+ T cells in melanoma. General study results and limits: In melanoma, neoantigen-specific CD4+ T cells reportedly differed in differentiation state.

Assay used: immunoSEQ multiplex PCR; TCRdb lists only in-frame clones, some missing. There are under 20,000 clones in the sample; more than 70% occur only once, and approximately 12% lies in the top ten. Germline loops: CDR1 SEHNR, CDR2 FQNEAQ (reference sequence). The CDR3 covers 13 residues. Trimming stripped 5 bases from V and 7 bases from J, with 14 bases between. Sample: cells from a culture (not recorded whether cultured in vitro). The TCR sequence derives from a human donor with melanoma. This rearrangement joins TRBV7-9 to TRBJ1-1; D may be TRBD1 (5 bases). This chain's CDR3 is CASSPNRRGEAFF. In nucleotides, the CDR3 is TGTGCCAGCAGCCCAAATAGGAGGGGTGAAGCTTTCTTT.